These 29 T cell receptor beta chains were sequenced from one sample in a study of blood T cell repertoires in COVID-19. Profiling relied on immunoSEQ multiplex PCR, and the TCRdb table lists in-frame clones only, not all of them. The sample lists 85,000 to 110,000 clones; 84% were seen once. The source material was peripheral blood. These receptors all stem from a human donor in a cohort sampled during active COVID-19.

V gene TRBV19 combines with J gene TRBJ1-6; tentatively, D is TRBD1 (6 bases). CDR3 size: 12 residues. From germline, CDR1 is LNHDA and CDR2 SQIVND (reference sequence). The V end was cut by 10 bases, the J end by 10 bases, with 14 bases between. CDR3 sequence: CATSRDNSPLHF. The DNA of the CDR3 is TGTGCCACCTCACGGGACAACTCACCCCTCCACTTT.

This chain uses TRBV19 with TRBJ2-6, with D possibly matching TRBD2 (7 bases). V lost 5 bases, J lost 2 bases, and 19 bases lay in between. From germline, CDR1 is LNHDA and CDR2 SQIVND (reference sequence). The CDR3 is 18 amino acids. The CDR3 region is CASSELAGARAGANVLTF. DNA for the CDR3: TGTGCCAGTAGTGAACTGGCGGGGGCGAGAGCTGGGGCCAACGTCCTGACTTTC.

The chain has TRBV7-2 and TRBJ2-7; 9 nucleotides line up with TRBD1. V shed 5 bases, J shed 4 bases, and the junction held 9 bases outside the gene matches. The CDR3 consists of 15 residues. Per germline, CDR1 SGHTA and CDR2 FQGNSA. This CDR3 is CASSLRQGEGYEQYF. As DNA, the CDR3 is TGTGCCAGCAGCCTTAGACAGGGGGAAGGATACGAGCAGTACTTC.

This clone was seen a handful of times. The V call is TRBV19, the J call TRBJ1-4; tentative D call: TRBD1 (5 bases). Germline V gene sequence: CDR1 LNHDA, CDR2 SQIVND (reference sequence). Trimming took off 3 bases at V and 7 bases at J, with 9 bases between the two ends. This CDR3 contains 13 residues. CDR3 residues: CASSIDGGEKLFF. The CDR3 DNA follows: TGTGCCAGTAGTATTGACGGGGGTGAAAAACTGTTTTTT.

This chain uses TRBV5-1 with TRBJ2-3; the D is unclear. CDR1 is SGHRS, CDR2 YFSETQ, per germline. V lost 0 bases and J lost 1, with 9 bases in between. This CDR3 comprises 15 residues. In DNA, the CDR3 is TGCGCCAGCAGCTTGGGTAGTAGAGGCACAGATACGCAGTATTTT. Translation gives CASSLGSRGTDTQYF.

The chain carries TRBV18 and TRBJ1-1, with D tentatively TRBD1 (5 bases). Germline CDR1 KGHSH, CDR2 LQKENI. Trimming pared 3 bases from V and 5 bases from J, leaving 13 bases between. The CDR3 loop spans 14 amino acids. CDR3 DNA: TGTGCCAGCTCACCGAATGGGGGAGGAACTGAAGCTTTCTTT. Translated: CASSPNGGGTEAFF.

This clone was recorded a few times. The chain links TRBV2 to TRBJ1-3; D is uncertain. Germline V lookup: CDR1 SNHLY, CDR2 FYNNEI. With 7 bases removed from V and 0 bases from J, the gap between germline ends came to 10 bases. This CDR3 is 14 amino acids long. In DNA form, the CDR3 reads TGTGCCAGCACCAACGTGGCCTCTGGAAACACCATATATTTT. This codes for CASTNVASGNTIYF.

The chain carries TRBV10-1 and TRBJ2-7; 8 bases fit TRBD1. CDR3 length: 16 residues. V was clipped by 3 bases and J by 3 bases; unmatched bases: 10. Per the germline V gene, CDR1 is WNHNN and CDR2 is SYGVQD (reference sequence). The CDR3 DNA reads TGCGCCAGCAGTGACTTAGGCCGGACAGGGAGCTACGAGCAGTACTTC. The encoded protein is CASSDLGRTGSYEQYF.

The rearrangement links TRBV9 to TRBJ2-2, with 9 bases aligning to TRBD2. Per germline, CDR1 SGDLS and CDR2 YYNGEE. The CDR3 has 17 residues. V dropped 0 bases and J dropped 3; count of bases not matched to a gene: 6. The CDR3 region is CASSVAGGGAYTGELFF. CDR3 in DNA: TGTGCCAGCAGCGTAGCTGGCGGGGGGGCCTACACCGGGGAGCTGTTTTTT.

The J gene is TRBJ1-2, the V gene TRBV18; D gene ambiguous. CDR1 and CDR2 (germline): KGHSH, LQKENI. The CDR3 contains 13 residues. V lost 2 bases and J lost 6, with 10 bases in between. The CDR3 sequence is CASSPSGRDGYTF. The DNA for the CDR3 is TGTGCCAGCTCACCATCGGGGAGGGATGGCTACACCTTC.

The CDR3 DNA follows: TGTGCCAGTAGCCCCCCCCGACACCAATTTAATTCACCCCTCCACTTT. Protein sequence: CASSPPRHQFNSPLHF. The chain is built from TRBV19 and TRBJ1-6; D remains unclear. This CDR3 has 16 amino acids. V was cut by 6 bases and J by 6 bases, with 18 bases left in between. From germline, CDR1 is LNHDA and CDR2 SQIVND (reference sequence).

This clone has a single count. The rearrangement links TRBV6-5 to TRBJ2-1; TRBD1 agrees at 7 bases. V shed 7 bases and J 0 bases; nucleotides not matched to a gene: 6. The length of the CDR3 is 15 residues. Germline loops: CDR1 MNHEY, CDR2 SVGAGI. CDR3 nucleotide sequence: TGTGCCAGCACACAGACAGGGAGCTCCTACAATGAGCAGTTCTTC. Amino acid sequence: CASTQTGSSYNEQFF.

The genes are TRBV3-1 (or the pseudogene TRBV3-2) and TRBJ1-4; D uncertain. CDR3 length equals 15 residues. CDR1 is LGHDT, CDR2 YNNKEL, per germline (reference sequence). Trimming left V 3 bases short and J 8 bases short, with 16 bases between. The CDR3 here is CASSQGTPNREKLFF. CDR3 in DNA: TGTGCCAGCAGCCAGGGCACCCCCAACCGGGAAAAACTGTTTTTT.

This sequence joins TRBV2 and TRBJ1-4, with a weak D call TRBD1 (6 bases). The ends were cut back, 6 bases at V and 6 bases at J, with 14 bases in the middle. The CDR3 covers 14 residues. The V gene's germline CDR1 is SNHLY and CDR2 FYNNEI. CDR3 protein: CASRTGTSYEKLFF. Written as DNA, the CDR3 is TGTGCCAGCAGAACCGGGACATCGTATGAAAAACTGTTTTTT. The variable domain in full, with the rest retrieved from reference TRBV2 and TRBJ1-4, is EPEVTQTPSHQVTQMGQEVILRCVPISNHLYFYWYRQILGQKVEFLVSFYNNEISEKSEIFDDQFSVERPDGSNFTLKIRSTKLEDSAMYFCASRTGTSYEKLFFGSGTQLSVL.

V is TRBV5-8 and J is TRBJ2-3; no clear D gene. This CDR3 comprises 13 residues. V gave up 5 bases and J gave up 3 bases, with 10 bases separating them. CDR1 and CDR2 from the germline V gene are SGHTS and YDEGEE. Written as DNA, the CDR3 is TGTGCCAGCAGGAGGAAGGTAACAGATACGCAGTATTTT. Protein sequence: CASRRKVTDTQYF.

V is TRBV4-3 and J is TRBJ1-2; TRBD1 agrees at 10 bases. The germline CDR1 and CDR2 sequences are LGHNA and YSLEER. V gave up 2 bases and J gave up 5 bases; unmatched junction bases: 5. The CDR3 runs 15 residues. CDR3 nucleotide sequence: TGCGCCAGCAGCCAAAGCCGGGACAGGGGTTATGGCTACACCTTC. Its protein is CASSQSRDRGYGYTF.

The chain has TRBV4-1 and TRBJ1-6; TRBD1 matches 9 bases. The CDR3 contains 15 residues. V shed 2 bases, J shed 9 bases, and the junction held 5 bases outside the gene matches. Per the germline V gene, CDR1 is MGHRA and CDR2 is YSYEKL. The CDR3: CASSQFGTGSSPLHF. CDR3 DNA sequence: TGCGCCAGCAGCCAATTCGGGACAGGGTCTTCACCCCTCCACTTT.

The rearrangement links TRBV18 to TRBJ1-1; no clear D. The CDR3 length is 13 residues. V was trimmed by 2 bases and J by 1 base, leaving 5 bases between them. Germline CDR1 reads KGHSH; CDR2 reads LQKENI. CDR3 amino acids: CASSPGRNTEAFF. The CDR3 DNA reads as TGTGCCAGCTCACCAGGCAGGAACACTGAAGCTTTCTTT.

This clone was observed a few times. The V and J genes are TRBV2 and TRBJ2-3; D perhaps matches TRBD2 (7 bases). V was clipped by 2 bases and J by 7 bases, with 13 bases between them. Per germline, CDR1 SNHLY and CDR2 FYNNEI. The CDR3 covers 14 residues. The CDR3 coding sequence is TGTGCCAGCAGTGAATCCGGGGGGCCAAATACGCAGTATTTT. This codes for CASSESGGPNTQYF. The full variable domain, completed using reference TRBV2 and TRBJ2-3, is EPEVTQTPSHQVTQMGQEVILRCVPISNHLYFYWYRQILGQKVEFLVSFYNNEISEKSEIFDDQFSVERPDGSNFTLKIRSTKLEDSAMYFCASSESGGPNTQYFGPGTRLTVL.

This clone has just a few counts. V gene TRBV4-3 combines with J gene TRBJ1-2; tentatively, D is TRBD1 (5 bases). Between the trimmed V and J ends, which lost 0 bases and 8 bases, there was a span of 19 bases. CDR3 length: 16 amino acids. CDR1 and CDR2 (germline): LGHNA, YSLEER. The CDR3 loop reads CASSQDHGGRTYGYTF. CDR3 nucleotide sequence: TGCGCCAGCAGCCAAGATCATGGGGGGAGGACATACGGCTACACCTTC.

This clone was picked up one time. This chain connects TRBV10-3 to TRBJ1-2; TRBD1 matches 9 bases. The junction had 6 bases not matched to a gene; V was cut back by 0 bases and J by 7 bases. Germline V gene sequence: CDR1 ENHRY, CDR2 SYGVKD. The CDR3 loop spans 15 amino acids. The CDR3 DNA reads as TGTGCCATCAGTGAGTCCGTACAGGGGGCTGGTGGCTACACCTTC. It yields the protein CAISESVQGAGGYTF.

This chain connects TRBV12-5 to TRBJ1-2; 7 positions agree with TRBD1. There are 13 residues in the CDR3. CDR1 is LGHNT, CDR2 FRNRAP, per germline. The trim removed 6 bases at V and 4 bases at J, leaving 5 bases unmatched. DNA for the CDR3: TGTGCTAGTGGACAGGGGTTGGGCTATGGCTACACCTTC. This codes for CASGQGLGYGYTF.

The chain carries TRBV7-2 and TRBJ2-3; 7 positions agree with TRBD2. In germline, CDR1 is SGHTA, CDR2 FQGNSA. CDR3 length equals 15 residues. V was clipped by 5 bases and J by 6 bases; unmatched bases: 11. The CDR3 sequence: CASSPKAGDVDTQYF. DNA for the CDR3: TGTGCCAGCAGCCCTAAGGCGGGGGATGTGGATACGCAGTATTTT.

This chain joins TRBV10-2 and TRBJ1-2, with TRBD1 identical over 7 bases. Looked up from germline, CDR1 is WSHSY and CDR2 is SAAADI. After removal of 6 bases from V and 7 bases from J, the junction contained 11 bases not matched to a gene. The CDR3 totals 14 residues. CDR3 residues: CASRSTGWASGYTF. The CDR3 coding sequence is TGCGCCAGCAGATCGACAGGGTGGGCCTCTGGCTACACCTTC.

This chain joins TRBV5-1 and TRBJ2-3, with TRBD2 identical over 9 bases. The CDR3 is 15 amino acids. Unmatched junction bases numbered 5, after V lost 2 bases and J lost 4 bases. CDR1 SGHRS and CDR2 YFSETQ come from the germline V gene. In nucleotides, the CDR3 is TGCGCCAGCAGCTTAAGCGGGGGGTGGGCAGATACGCAGTATTTT. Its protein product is CASSLSGGWADTQYF.

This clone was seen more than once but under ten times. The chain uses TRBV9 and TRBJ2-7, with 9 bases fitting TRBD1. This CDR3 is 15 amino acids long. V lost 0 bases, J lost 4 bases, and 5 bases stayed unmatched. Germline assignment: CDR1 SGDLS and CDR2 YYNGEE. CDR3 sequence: CASSVGGQGSYEQYF. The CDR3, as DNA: TGTGCCAGCAGCGTAGGGGGACAGGGTTCGTACGAGCAGTACTTC. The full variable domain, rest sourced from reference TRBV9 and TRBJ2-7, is DSGVTQTPKHLITATGQRVTLRCSPRSGDLSVYWYQQSLDQGLQFLIQYYNGEERAKGNILERFSAQQFPDLHSELNLSSLELGDSALYFCASSVGGQGSYEQYFGPGTRLTVT.

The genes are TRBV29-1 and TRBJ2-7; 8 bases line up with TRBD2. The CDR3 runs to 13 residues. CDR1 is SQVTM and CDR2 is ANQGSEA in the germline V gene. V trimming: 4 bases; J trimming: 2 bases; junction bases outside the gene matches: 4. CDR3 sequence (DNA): TGCAGCGTTGTGGTCGGGGGGGCCTACGAGCAGTACTTC. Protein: CSVVVGGAYEQYF.

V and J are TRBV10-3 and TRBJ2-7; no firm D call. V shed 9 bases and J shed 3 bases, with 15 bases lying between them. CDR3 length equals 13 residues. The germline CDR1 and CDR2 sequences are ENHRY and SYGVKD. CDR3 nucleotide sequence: TGTGCCATTAAGGAGAGTTCGGGCTACGAGCAGTACTTC. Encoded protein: CAIKESSGYEQYF.

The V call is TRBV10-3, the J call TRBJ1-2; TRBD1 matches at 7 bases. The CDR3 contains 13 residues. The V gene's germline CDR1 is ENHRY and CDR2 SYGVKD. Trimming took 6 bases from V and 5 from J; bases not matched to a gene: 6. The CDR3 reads CAIRGDRVYGYTF. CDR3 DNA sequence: TGTGCCATCAGGGGCGACAGGGTATATGGCTACACCTTC.